One sample yielded the 10 T cell receptor beta chains listed below, sequenced in a study of OX40 agonist ivuxolimab in advanced cancers. Assay: immunoSEQ multiplex PCR; the TCRdb copy retains only in-frame clones and omits some. The data show roughly 80,000 clones, with 70% to 90% seen just once and around 2% held by the top ten. This sample comprised CD4+ or CD8+ T cells sorted from blood, obtained in a trial of the OX40 agonist ivuxolimab. Source of these receptors: an adult with an advanced solid tumor such as melanoma, head and neck, liver or kidney cancer.

V gene TRBV6-1 combines with J gene TRBJ1-1; D remains ambiguous. Germline loops: CDR1 MNHNS, CDR2 SASEGT. The CDR3 loop spans 13 amino acids. V dropped 2 bases and J dropped 2 bases, with 6 bases sitting between them. The CDR3 region is CASSERHNTEAFF. In DNA, the CDR3 is TGTGCCAGCAGTGAAAGACACAACACTGAAGCTTTCTTT.

Note on this clone: Distinct nucleotide sequences in the sample also encode this CDR3. V gene TRBV2 combines with J gene TRBJ2-5, with TRBD1 matching 7 bases. The CDR3 sequence is 13 residues long. J was trimmed by 8 bases and V by 1 base; bases with no gene match: 4. Germline V gene lookup returns CDR1 SNHLY and CDR2 FYNNEI. The CDR3 loop reads CASSEEGAGTQYF. The CDR3 DNA reads as TGTGCCAGCAGTGAAGAGGGGGCGGGCACCCAGTACTTC.

This chain joins TRBV6-5 and TRBJ1-1; D perhaps matches TRBD1 (5 bases). The CDR3 consists of 13 residues. Trimming shortened V by 7 bases and J by 5 bases, and 14 bases separated the two germline ends. Germline V gene data show CDR1 as MNHEY and CDR2 as SVGAGI. This CDR3 is CASILTVGTEAFF. Written as DNA, the CDR3 is TGTGCCAGCATCCTGACAGTGGGAACTGAAGCTTTCTTT.

The chain carries TRBV18 and TRBJ2-7; D unclear. The CDR3 loop spans 12 amino acids. With 5 bases removed from V and 3 bases from J, the gap between germline ends came to 8 bases. The V gene's germline CDR1 is KGHSH and CDR2 LQKENI. Written as DNA, the CDR3 is TGTGCCAGCTCATTCGACGGCTACGAGCAGTACTTC. It specifies CASSFDGYEQYF.

The chain combines TRBV4-2 with TRBJ2-5; 12 nucleotides agree with TRBD2. The CDR3 covers 20 residues. The V segment lost 0 bases and the J segment 4 bases; nucleotides outside the gene matches: 15. CDR1 and CDR2 (germline): LGHNA, YNFKEQ. As DNA, the CDR3 is TGTGCCAGCAGCCAAGAACGGTGGTCTAGCGGGAGGGGGATCGTAGAGACCCAGTACTTC. Translated: CASSQERWSSGRGIVETQYF.

V is TRBV28 and J is TRBJ2-7, with 9 nucleotides matching TRBD1. The CDR3 has 15 amino acids. After removal of 8 bases from V and 3 bases from J, the junction contained 11 bases not matched to a gene. CDR1 MDHEN and CDR2 SYDVKM come from the germline V gene. DNA for the CDR3: TGTGCCAGCGTGAGTTTCCGGGACAGGGACTACGAGCAGTACTTC. This codes for CASVSFRDRDYEQYF.

The chain recombines TRBV6-5 with TRBJ1-2; no firm D call. Germline CDR1 reads MNHEY; CDR2 reads SVGAGI. The CDR3 is made up of 13 amino acids. The V end lost 0 bases, the J end lost 3 bases, and 5 bases lay between the germline ends. CDR3 residues: CASSYSGHYGYTF. CDR3 in DNA: TGTGCCAGCAGTTACTCAGGGCACTATGGCTACACCTTC.

V gene TRBV18 combines with J gene TRBJ1-6; 7 bases fit TRBD1. CDR1 is KGHSH and CDR2 is LQKENI in the germline V gene. V lost 4 bases and J lost 9; bases outside the gene matches: 6. The CDR3 is made up of 14 amino acids. The CDR3 DNA sequence: TGTGCCAGCTCACGGGACAGTCAACGTTCACCCCTCCACTTT. Protein: CASSRDSQRSPLHF.

V gene TRBV6-5 combines with J gene TRBJ1-5; 10 positions match TRBD1. Germline V gene lookup returns CDR1 MNHEY and CDR2 SVGAGI. V dropped 5 bases and J dropped 3; count of bases not matched to a gene: 1. The length of the CDR3 is 14 residues. The DNA of the CDR3 is TGTGCCAGCAGTCGACAGGGGGCCAATCAGCCCCAGCATTTT. Amino acid sequence: CASSRQGANQPQHF.

The chain has TRBV28 and TRBJ2-7; no clear D. The germline V and J ends were trimmed by 4 bases and 4 bases, with 5 bases remaining between them. The CDR3 totals 11 residues. The germline V gene has CDR1 MDHEN and CDR2 SYDVKM. CDR3 amino acids: CASSSDYEQYF. As DNA, the CDR3 is TGTGCCAGCAGTTCTGATTACGAGCAGTACTTC.